The 8 T cell receptor beta chains below all came from one sample that was sequenced in a study of blood T cells in healthy people across ages. Next came a second PCR, run for about 7 to 12 cycles, which used a sample-barcoded 5' primer along with a J-beta primer mix. One entry per CDR3 protein results from TCRdb running MiXCR on the 5' RACE reads. The table shows roughly 790,000 distinct CDR3 sequences, with approximately 39% occurring only once. Sequenced material: blood. The receptors originated from a woman aged 60-70 years in good health.

The chain carries TRBV20-1 and TRBJ2-1; D is perhaps TRBD2 (6 bases). The CDR3 is 14 amino acids. Germline V CDR1 and CDR2: DFQATT, SNEGSKA (reference sequence). V lost 2 bases, J lost 8 bases, and 16 bases lay in between. The CDR3, as DNA: TGCAGTGCTAGACCCATAGCGGACGTCGATGAGCAGTTCTTC. This gives the protein CSARPIADVDEQFF.

This clonotype was observed a few times. The J gene is TRBJ2-5, the V gene TRBV5-1; 14 bases align to TRBD2. The V gene's germline CDR1 is SGHRS and CDR2 YFSETQ. CDR3 length: 16 amino acids. With 6 bases clipped from V and 4 bases from J, the junction kept 8 bases outside the gene matches. The CDR3 reads CASIPGLAGGLETQYF. The CDR3 nucleotides read TGCGCCAGCATCCCCGGACTAGCGGGAGGTCTAGAGACCCAGTACTTC.

This chain connects TRBV29-1 to TRBJ2-7; no definite D call. The V and J ends lost 4 bases and 1 base respectively, with 8 bases between them. This CDR3 is built from 12 residues. Germline V CDR1 and CDR2: SQVTM, ANQGSEA. CDR3 amino acids: CSVGISSYEQYF. The CDR3 DNA sequence: TGCAGCGTTGGAATATCATCCTACGAGCAGTACTTC.

This clonotype has just a few counts. This rearrangement joins TRBV4-3 to TRBJ2-2, with D tentatively TRBD1 (6 bases). Germline V gives CDR1 LGHNA, CDR2 YSLEER. V lost 4 bases to trimming and J lost 3 bases, with 12 bases between them. The CDR3 extends over 15 amino acids. In DNA, the CDR3 is TGCGCCAGCAGCCTGGGGGCCCTGCACACCGGGGAGCTGTTTTTT. Protein product: CASSLGALHTGELFF.

This chain links TRBV2 with TRBJ1-2, with D possibly matching TRBD1 (6 bases). This CDR3 contains 15 residues. CDR1 is SNHLY and CDR2 is FYNNEI in the germline V gene. V shed 7 bases and J shed 4 bases, with 19 bases lying between them. This chain's CDR3 is CASKRDIVTSYGYTF. The CDR3 DNA reads TGTGCCAGCAAACGGGACATCGTTACGTCCTATGGCTACACCTTC.

J is TRBJ2-3 and V is TRBV30, with TRBD2 identical over 8 bases. CDR3 length: 15 residues. The V and J ends lost 5 bases and 4 bases, in that order; junction bases with no gene match: 11. Looked up from germline, CDR1 is GTSNPN and CDR2 is SVGIG (reference sequence). The CDR3 here is CAWGSRGGRSDTQYF. The DNA for the CDR3 is TGTGCCTGGGGGTCTCGGGGGGGTAGGTCAGATACGCAGTATTTT.

The table lists this clonotype with a few counts. The chain recombines TRBV20-1 with TRBJ2-1; 7 bases line up with TRBD2. V gave up 2 bases and J gave up 0 bases; unmatched junction bases: 7. Germline loops: CDR1 DFQATT, CDR2 SNEGSKA (reference sequence). The CDR3 spans 16 residues. The CDR3 spells CSARLLASSSYNEQFF. CDR3 nucleotide sequence: TGCAGTGCTAGATTACTAGCGTCGAGCTCCTACAATGAGCAGTTCTTC.

About this clonotype itself: Sequence at one end of the junction differs from germline and may be a read error. The CDR3 DNA reads as TGCAGTGCTGGAGACGAAACAGGGATGGGGAATCAGCCCCAGCATTTT. Translation: CSAGDETGMGNQPQHF. This chain links TRBV20-1 with TRBJ1-5; possible D gene TRBD1, 6 bases. The germline gives CDR1 DFQATT, CDR2 SNEGSKA (reference sequence). The CDR3 sequence is 16 residues long.